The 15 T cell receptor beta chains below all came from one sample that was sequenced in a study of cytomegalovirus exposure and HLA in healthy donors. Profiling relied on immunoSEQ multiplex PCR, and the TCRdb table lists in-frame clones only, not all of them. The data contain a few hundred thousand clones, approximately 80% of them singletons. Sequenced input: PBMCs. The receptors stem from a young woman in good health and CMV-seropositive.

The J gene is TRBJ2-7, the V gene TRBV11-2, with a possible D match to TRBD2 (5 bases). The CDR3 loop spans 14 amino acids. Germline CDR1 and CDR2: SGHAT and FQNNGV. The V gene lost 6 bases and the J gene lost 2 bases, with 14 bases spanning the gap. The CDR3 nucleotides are TGTGCCAGCAGTTCTTGGGAGAATCCCTACGAGCAGTACTTC. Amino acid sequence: CASSSWENPYEQYF.

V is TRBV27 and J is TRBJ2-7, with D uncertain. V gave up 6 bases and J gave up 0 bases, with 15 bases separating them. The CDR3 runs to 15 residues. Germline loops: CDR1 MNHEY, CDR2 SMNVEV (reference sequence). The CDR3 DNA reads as TGTGCCAGCAGAGATCAGCAGTGGGGCTCCTACGAGCAGTACTTC. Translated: CASRDQQWGSYEQYF.

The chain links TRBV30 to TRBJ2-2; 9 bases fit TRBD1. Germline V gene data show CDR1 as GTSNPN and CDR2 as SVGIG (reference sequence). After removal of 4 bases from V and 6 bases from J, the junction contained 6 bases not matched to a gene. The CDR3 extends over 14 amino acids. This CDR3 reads CAWNPGQGSGELFF. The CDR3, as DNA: TGTGCCTGGAACCCGGGACAGGGTTCCGGGGAGCTGTTTTTT.

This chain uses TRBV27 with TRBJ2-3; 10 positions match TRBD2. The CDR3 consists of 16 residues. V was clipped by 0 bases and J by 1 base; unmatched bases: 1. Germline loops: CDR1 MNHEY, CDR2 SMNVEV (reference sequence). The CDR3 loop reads CASSLSSGRRTDTQYF. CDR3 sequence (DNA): TGTGCCAGCAGTTTATCTAGCGGGAGGCGCACAGATACGCAGTATTTT.

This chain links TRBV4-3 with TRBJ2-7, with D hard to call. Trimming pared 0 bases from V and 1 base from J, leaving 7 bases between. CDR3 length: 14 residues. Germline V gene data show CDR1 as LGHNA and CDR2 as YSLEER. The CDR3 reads CASSQEYPSYEQYF. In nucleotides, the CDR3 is TGCGCCAGCAGCCAAGAATACCCTTCCTACGAGCAGTACTTC.

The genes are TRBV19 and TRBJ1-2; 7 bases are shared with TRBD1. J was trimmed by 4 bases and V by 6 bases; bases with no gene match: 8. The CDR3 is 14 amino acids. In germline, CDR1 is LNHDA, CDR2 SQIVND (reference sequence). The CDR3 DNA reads TGTGCCAGTAGACCGGGACAGCTCATCTATGGCTACACCTTC. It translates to CASRPGQLIYGYTF.

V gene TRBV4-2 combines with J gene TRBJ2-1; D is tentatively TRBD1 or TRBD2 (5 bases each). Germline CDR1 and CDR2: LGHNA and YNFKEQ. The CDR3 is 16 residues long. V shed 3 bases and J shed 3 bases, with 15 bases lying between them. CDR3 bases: TGTGCCAGCAGCCACCGGACCGGGACGGACTACAATGAGCAGTTCTTC. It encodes CASSHRTGTDYNEQFF.

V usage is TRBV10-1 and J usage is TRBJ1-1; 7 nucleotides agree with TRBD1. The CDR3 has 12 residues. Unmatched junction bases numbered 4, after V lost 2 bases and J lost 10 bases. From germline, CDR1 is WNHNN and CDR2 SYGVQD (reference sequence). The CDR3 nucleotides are TGCGCCAGCAGTGAGGGTCCAGGGGGAGCTTTCTTT. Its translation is CASSEGPGGAFF.

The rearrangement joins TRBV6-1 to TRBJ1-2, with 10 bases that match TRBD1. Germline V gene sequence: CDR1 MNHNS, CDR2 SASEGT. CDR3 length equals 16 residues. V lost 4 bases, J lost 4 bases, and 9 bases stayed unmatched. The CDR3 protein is CASSAGTGVFIYGYTF. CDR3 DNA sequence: TGTGCCAGCAGTGCCGGGACAGGGGTGTTCATCTATGGCTACACCTTC.

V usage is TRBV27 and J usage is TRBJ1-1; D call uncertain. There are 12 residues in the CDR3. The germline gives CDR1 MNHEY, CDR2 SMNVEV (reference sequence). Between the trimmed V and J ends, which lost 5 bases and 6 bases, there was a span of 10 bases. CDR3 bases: TGTGCCAGCAGTAAAGGAGGAGCTGAAGCTTTCTTT. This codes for CASSKGGAEAFF.

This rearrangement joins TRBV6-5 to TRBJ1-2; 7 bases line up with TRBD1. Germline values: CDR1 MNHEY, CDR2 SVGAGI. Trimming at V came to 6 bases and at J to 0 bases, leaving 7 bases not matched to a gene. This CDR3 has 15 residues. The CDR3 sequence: CASSQGQLANYGYTF. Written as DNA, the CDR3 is TGTGCCAGCAGCCAGGGACAGCTAGCTAACTATGGCTACACCTTC.

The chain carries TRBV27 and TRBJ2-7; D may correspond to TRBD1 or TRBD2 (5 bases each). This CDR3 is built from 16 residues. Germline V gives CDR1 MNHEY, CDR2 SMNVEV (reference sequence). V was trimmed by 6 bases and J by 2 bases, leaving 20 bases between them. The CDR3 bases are TGTGCCAGCAGCCCTAGGGACGGAGGTCCCACCTACGAGCAGTACTTC. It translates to CASSPRDGGPTYEQYF.

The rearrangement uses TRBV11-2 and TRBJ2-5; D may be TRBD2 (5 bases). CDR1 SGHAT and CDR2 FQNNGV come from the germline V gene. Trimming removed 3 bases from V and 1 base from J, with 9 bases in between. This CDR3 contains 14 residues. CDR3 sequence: CASSFTRFQETQYF. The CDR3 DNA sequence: TGTGCCAGCAGCTTCACTAGGTTCCAAGAGACCCAGTACTTC.

The chain's CDR3 is CASSLHPRGSSKEKLFF. CDR3 in DNA: TGTGCCAGCAGTTTACATCCCAGGGGGTCAAGTAAGGAAAAACTGTTTTTT. V gene TRBV27 combines with J gene TRBJ1-4; 7 positions match TRBD1. Germline V gene lookup returns CDR1 MNHEY and CDR2 SMNVEV (reference sequence). This CDR3 comprises 17 residues. V lost 2 bases and J lost 8; bases outside the gene matches: 14.

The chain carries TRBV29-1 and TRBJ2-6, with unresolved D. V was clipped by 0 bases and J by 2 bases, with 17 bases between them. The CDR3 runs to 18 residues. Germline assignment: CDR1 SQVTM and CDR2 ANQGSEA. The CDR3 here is CSVEEWEGSHAGANVLTF. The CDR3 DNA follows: TGCAGCGTTGAAGAGTGGGAAGGGTCTCATGCTGGGGCCAACGTCCTGACTTTC.